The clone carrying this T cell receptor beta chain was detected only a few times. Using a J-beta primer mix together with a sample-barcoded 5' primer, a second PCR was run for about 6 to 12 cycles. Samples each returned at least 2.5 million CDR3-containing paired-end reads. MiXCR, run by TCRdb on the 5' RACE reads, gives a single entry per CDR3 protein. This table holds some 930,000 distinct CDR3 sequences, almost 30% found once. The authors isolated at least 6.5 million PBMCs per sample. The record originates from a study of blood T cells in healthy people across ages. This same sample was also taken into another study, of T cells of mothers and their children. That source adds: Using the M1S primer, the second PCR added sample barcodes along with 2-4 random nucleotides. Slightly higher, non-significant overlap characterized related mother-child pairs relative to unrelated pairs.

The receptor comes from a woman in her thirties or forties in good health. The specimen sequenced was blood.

The CDR3 loop reads CASSLGGVYTF. The CDR3 DNA reads TGTGCCAGCAGTTTAGGGGGGGTCTACACCTTC. The rearrangement uses TRBV12-3 or TRBV12-4 and TRBJ1-2; perhaps TRBD1 as D (5 bases). Trimming shortened V by 1 base and J by 10 bases, and 7 bases separated the two germline ends. This CDR3 is built from 11 residues.